The present entry profiles one TCR beta chain with its context. Its antigen is unidentified. The sample is drawn from a study of STAT5B mutations in CD4+ large granular lymphocyte leukemia. Regarding the study as a whole: Data were not HLA-matched across samples. Patient CD4-sorted repertoires looked more clonal than healthy CD4+ repertoires, even without putative leukemic clones. Around 25% of private leukemic clonotypes occurred rarely in other patients' non-leukemic repertoires. 8/27 top patient clones versus 2/35 control clones were TRBV06-family.

Trimming shortened V by 5 bases and J by 0 bases, and 9 bases separated the two germline ends. Germline CDR1 and CDR2: MDHEN and SYDVKM. CDR3 length equals 14 residues. The protocol was immunoSEQ multiplex PCR, while the TCRdb copy is restricted to in-frame clones and leaves out a portion. The sample contains about 30,000 clones, more than 60% of which appear only once. The TCR comes from a human donor in good health. The V and J genes are TRBV28 and TRBJ2-3; D is ambiguous. Material: CD4+ T cells from blood buffy coats. Written as DNA, the CDR3 is TGTGCCAGCAGTCCCCCGGCGAGCACAGATACGCAGTATTTT. As protein: CASSPPASTDTQYF.